This TCR beta chain was profiled in a study of T cells in Graves' hyperthyroidism and ophthalmopathy. RNA transcripts served as the template for amplifying TCR beta CDR3 regions. First-round RT-PCR targeting the TCR CDR3 was performed with the HTBI primer set. TCRdb passed the multiplex PCR reads through MiXCR, listing each CDR3 protein once. The table has 93,000 or so distinct CDR3 sequences, roughly 44% seen once. Study-wide results and limits: The model forecast ophthalmopathy, anticipating it by a median around 6.4 months before onset. Peripheral blood also featured most of the thyroid clonotypes expanded above 0.001.

With regard to this clonotype: No antigen is known for it.

Diagnosing involved the use of clinical symptoms, serum thyroxine and TRAb, thyroid ultrasound and orbital computed tomography. The source of the PBMCs was approximately 9.5 ml of fresh peripheral blood. Germline CDR1 reads GTSNPN; CDR2 reads SVGIG (reference sequence). The germline V and J ends were trimmed by 0 bases and 7 bases, with 19 bases remaining between them. This CDR3 spans 16 amino acids. Sequenced material: blood. The receptor was isolated from a middle-aged man with Graves' hyperthyroidism. The chain employs TRBV30 and TRBJ2-1; D call uncertain. In nucleotides, the CDR3 is TGTGCCTGGAGTGTAGGACGGCAACAAGGAAAAAATGAGCAGTTCTTC. It translates to CAWSVGRQQGKNEQFF. Filled out from reference TRBV30 and TRBJ2-1, the complete variable domain reads SQTIHQWPATLVQPVGSPLSLECTVEGTSNPNLYWYRQAAGRGLQLLFYSVGIGQISSEVPQNLSASRPQDRQFILSSKKLLLSDSGFYLCAWSVGRQQGKNEQFFGPGTRLTVL.